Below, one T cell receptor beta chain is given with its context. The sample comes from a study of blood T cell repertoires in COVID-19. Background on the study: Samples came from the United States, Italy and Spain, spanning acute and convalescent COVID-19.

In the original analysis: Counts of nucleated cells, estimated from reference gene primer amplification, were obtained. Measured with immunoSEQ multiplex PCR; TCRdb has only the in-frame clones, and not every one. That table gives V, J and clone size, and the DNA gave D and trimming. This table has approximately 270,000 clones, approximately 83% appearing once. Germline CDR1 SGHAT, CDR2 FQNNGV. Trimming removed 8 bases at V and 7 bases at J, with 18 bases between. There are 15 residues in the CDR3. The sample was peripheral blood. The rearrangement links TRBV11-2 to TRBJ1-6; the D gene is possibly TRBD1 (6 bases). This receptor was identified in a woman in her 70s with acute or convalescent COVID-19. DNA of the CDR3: TGTGCCAGCGTAATCCGGGACAAGGGAAATTCACCCCTCCACTTT. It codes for CASVIRDKGNSPLHF.